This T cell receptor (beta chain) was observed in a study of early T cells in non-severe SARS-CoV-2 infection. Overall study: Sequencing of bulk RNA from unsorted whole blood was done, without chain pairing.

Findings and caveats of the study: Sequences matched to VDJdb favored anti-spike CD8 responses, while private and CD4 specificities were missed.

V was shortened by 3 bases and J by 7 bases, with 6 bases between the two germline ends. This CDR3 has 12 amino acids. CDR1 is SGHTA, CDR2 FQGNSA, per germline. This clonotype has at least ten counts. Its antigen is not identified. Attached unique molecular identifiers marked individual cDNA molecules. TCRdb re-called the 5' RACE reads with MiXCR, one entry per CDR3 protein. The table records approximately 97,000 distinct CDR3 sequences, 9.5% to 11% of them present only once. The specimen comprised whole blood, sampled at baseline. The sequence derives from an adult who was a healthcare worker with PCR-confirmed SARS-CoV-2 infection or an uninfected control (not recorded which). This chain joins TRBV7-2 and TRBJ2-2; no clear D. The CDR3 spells CASSFIGGELFF. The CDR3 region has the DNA TGTGCCAGCAGCTTCATAGGCGGGGAGCTGTTTTTT.